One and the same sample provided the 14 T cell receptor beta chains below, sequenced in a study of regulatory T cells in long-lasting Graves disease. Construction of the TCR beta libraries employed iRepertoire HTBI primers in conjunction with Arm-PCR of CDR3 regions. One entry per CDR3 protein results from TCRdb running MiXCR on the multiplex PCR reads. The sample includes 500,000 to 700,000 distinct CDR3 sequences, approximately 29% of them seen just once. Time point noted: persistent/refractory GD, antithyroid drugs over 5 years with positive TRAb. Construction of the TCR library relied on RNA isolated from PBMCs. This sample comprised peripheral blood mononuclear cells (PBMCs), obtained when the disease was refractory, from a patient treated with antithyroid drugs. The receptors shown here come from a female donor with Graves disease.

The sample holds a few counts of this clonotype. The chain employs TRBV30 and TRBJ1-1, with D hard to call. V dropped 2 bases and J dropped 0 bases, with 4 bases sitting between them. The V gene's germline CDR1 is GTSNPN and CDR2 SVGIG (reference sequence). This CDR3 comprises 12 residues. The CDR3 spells CAWSSMNTEAFF. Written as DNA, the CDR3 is TGTGCCTGGAGTAGTATGAACACTGAAGCTTTCTTT.

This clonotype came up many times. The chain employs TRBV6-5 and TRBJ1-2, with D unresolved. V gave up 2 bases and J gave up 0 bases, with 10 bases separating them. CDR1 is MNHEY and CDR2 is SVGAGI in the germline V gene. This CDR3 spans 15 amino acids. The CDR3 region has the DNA TGTGCCAGCAGTTACGTTCCGGGTCCTAACTATGGCTACACCTTC. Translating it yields CASSYVPGPNYGYTF.

Here the CDR3 DNA reads TGTGCCAGCAGGCCGACAGCTGGGGGAAACACCGGGGAGCTGTTTTTT. As protein: CASRPTAGGNTGELFF. The gene calls are TRBV25-1 and TRBJ2-2; the D call may be TRBD1 or TRBD2 (5 bases each). The CDR3 length is 16 residues. CDR1 is MGHDK, CDR2 SYGVNS, per germline. Trimming left V 6 bases short and J 2 bases short, with 16 bases between.

This CDR3 reads CASSYGQGFENSPLHF. The CDR3 DNA reads as TGTGCCAGCAGTTACGGTCAGGGATTCGAAAATTCACCCCTCCACTTT. The rearrangement joins TRBV6-9 to TRBJ1-6, with D possibly matching TRBD1 (5 bases). V lost 3 bases and J 7 bases, leaving 16 bases between the germline ends. Germline V gene sequence: CDR1 MNHGY, CDR2 SVAAGI. The CDR3 has 16 residues.

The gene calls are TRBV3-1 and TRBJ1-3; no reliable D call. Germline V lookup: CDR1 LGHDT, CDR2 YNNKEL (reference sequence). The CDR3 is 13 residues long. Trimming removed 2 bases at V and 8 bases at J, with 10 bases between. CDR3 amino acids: CASSQQPAYTIYF. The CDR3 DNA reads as TGTGCCAGCAGCCAACAACCCGCATACACCATATATTTT.

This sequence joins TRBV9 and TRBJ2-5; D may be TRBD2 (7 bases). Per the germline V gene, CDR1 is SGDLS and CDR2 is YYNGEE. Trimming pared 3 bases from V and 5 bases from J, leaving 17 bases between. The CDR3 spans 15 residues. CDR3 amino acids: CASSGEGVPRETQYF. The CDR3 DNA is TGTGCCAGCAGCGGGGAGGGGGTTCCCCGGGAGACCCAGTACTTC.

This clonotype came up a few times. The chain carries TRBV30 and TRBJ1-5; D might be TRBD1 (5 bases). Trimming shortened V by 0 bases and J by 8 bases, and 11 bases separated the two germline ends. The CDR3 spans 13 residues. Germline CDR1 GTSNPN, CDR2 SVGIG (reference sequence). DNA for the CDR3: TGTGCCTGGAGTGTTGGGGGTCTCAAGCCCCAGCATTTT. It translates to CAWSVGGLKPQHF.

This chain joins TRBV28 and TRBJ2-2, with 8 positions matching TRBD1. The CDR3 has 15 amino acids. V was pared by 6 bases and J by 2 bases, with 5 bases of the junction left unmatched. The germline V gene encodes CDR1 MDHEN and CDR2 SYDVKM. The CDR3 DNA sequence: TGTGCCAGCAGCAGGACAGGGACCAACACCGGGGAGCTGTTTTTT. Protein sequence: CASSRTGTNTGELFF.

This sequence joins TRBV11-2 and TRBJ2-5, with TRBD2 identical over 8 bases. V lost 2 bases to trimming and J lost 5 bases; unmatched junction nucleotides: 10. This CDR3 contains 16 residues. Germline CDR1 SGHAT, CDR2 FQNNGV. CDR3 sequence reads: CASSLREGDFMETQYF. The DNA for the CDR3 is TGTGCCAGCAGCTTACGGGAGGGGGATTTCATGGAGACCCAGTACTTC.

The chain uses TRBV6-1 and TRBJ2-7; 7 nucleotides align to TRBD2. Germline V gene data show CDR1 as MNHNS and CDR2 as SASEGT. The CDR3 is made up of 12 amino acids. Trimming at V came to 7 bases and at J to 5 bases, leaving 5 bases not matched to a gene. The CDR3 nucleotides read TGTGCCAGCACCCCTGGGGGGGACGAGCAGTACTTC. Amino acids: CASTPGGDEQYF.

As DNA, the CDR3 is TGTGCCAGCAGTTTATTGGGGACAGACACGATCGAGCAGTACTTC. Protein sequence: CASSLLGTDTIEQYF. The V gene is TRBV27, the J gene TRBJ2-7; 7 positions match TRBD1. V lost 1 base to trimming and J lost 6 bases; unmatched junction nucleotides: 9. This CDR3 contains 15 residues. Germline V gene data show CDR1 as MNHEY and CDR2 as SMNVEV (reference sequence).

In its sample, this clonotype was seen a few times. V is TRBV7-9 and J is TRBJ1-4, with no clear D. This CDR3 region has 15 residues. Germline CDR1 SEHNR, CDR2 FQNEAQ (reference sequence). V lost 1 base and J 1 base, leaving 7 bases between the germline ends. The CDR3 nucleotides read TGTGCCAGCAGCTTAGTCGGAAGAACTAATGAAAAACTGTTTTTT. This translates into CASSLVGRTNEKLFF.

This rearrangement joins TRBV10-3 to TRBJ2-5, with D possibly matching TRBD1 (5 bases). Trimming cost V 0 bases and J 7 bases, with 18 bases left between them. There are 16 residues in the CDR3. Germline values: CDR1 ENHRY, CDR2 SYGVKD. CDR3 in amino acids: CAISESVRAITGTQYF. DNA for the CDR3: TGTGCCATCAGTGAGTCTGTCAGGGCTATAACCGGGACCCAGTACTTC.

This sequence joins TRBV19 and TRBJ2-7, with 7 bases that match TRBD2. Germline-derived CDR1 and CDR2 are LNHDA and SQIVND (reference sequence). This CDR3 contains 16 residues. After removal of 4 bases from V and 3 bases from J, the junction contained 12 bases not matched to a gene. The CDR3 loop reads CASSTGRLAGSYEQYF. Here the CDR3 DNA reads TGTGCCAGTAGTACAGGGAGACTAGCCGGGAGCTACGAGCAGTACTTC.